This TCR beta chain was captured by sequencing in a study of STAT5B mutations in CD4+ large granular lymphocyte leukemia (dated by TCRdb to 2022 to 2024). For the wider study: Among healthy controls, the CDR3 'QG' motif was associated with a particular HLA allele. TCRbeta repertoires of CD4+ T-cell large granular lymphocyte leukemia patients were compared with those of healthy blood donors. Flow cytometry on FACSCanto II or FACSVerse confirmed that purified fractions exceeded 95% purity among lymphocytes. Here is what the overall study found, with its caveats: The data were not HLA-matched, and the relatively small sample size could explain the higher clonality seen in CD4+ compared with CD8+ T-LGLL. Main leukemic clonotypes were private to each patient, although 25% to 30% appeared at low frequency in other patients' non-leukemic repertoires. Compared with healthy CD4+ repertoires, CD4-sorted patient repertoires appeared more clonal, and this difference remained even after the putative leukemic clones were removed.

The immunoSEQ assay at survey resolution was applied to genomic DNA for sequencing of TCRbeta rearrangements. On the authors' methods: In the TCR sequencing data, the lowest productive clonotype frequency that could be detected was 2.59 x 10-5. Analyses included only productive TCRbeta rearrangements, meaning complete and in-frame sequences. Sample clonality was computed as Simpson clonality in the immunoSEQ Analyzer version 3.0. Clones were binned by frequency as very rare, small, medium, large (1-20%) or hyperexpanded (>20%). Generation probabilities were estimated with OLGA 1.2.3, V-gene circos plots were generated with VDJtools, specificities were searched for in VDJdb, and CDR3 motifs were identified with GLIPH. As stored in TCRdb, this immuneACCESS dataset retains in-frame rearrangements with V and J assigned. A fraction of the clones does not appear; measured against another copy, unresolved V genes explain less than half of the discrepancy, and the remainder lacks a known reason. V, J and clone size reflect that table, while D and trimming were determined from the DNA. Recorded for this sample are approximately 40,000 clones; 65% to 85% of them occurred a single time. The top ten hold approximately 0.33% of the sample.

Buffy coats from 35 to 45 blood donors, supplied by the Finnish Red Cross blood service, were used as healthy controls. All TCR-sequenced material derived from peripheral blood: patient blood samples and healthy donor buffy coats. Ficoll-Hypaque gradient centrifugation was used to isolate peripheral blood mononuclear cells. CD4+ cells were purified magnetically from the buffy coats of healthy controls. The Gentra Puregene Cell and Tissue kit was used for genomic DNA extraction, and quantification was performed on a Qubit 2.0 fluorometer. A remark on this clone: Its antigen is still unknown. No per-base quality is available; no much larger clone lies one base away.

The TCR originated in a human donor in good health. The sample taken for sequencing was CD4+ T cells from blood buffy coats.

The nucleotide sequence is given as TGTGCCAGCAGCGTAGCCCCGACAGGGGCGAACACTGAAGCTTTCTTT. It encodes CASSVAPTGANTEAFF. The chain is assembled from TRBV9 and TRBJ1-1; TRBD1 matches 8 bases in the middle. From the germline V gene, CDR1 is SGDLS and CDR2 is YYNGEE. The V end gives up 0 bases and the J end 1 base, leaving 5 bases in the junction not matched to a gene. Including cysteine and phenylalanine, the CDR3 has 16 amino acids. Only CDR3 DNA is held: 48 bases, read in frame from base 1.